This TCR beta chain emerged from a study of T cell responses to AZD1222 COVID-19 vaccine. Findings and limits, study-wide: There were mostly white British donors and more females than males, and clonal diversity was possibly underestimated.

The method was immunoSEQ multiplex PCR; TCRdb's version includes in-frame clones alone and lacks a portion of them. The sample has 90,000 to 150,000 clones; just over 85% are singletons. In this sample, this clone turned up once. Its antigen is unidentified. This CDR3 is built from 15 residues. CDR1 is MRHNA, CDR2 SNTAGT, per germline. Trimming took 0 bases from V and 9 from J; bases not matched to a gene: 8. The TCR was taken from an adult in good health. The chain couples TRBV6-4 to TRBJ2-1; 7 bases are a match to TRBD1. Sample: peripheral blood, taken on day 0 of AZD1222 vaccination. The CDR3 bases are TGTGCCAGCAGTGACTCGTCCCCAGCAGGGGGTGAGCAGTTCTTC. Translating gives CASSDSSPAGGEQFF.